The T cell receptor (beta chain) described here comes from a study of T cell clones after liver transplantation. Proliferating CFSE-low MLR cells were sequenced to define alloreactive TCRbeta sequences. Note on this clone: Its antigen remains unidentified.

Profiling relied on immunoSEQ multiplex PCR, and the TCRdb table lists in-frame clones only, not all of them. The sample has 5,500 to 7,000 clones; 31% are singletons. V was trimmed by 2 bases and J by 5 bases, leaving 0 bases between them. The CDR3 sequence is 10 residues long. Per the germline V gene, CDR1 is DFQATT and CDR2 is SNEGSKA (reference sequence). The rearrangement joins TRBV20-1 to TRBJ1-4; D gene uncertain. The sequenced sample was CD4+ T cells from cultured PBMCs. The sequence derives from a human patient who received a liver transplant. Some of the T cells might come from the graft donor. The DNA for the CDR3 is TGCAGTGCTAGAAATGAAAAACTGTTTTTT. Residues: CSARNEKLFF.